Listed below are T cell receptor beta chains from one sample, sequenced in a study of control samples from healthy donors and cancer patients. TCRdb keeps only in-frame clones here, not all; method: immunoSEQ multiplex PCR. The table has 26,000 or so clones, roughly 89% seen once. The specimen sequenced was PBMCs. These receptors came from a man between 45 and 60 years old with lung cancer. The conserved cysteine and the conserved F or W are not part of the CDR3 here. The D gene is left open where the match is weak.

- TRBV7-2 ASSLGAANSYNEQF
- TRBV2 ASSEGLGGLAPQH
TRBD2 TRBV7-2 ASSLAQRGEDTQY
TRBD2 TRBV11-2 ASSFTSGAVGELF
- TRBV29-1 SAEEEMNTEAF
- TRBV19 ASIRVAKNIQY
TRBD2 TRBV7-2 ASSLTSGGYNEQF
- TRBV29-1 SVDDNYGYT
- TRBV7-3 ASSSWGPGELF
TRBD1 TRBV7-2 ASSPGTGIQPQH
TRBD1 TRBV7-2 ASSFAGTGGGEQY
TRBD2 TRBV7-3 ASSKIAGGANEQF
- TRBV5-6 ASSLEGSLGTDTQY
TRBD1 TRBV29-1 SVRQGAENIQY
- TRBV3-1/TRBV3-2 ASSPLVRLRGYT
- TRBV27 ASSQEAVYNSPLH
TRBD1 TRBV7-9 ASSLERTGAGYT
- TRBV27 ASTREQGGNEQF
- TRBV30 AWSQTYNYGYT
- TRBV19 ASSIGDATNEKLF
- TRBV11-2 ASSSRDIKEKLF
- TRBV19 ASGRWGQPQH
- TRBV9 ASSVSRVRTGELF
- TRBV19 ASSIGRGTLQETQY
- TRBV30 AWRMQGSNQPQH
TRBD1 TRBV5-6 ASSPDRSRGNTIY
- TRBV28 ASNLGRENEQF
- TRBV19 ATTERTHTYEQY
- TRBV2 ASSTDINYGYT
TRBD1 TRBV11-3 ASSPRQGTDTQY
- TRBV27 ASSAGSHYGYT
- TRBV25-1 ASSKGGSTEAF
- TRBV12-5 ASGLALYRPRATNEKLF
TRBD1 TRBV7-8 ASSLEDGHRGGSTEAF
- TRBV2 ASRAGVDTQY
- TRBV27 ASSSHRDEQY
TRBD1 TRBV6-6 ASSYEQGGTDTQY
- TRBV24-1 ATSADSSNEQF
- TRBV7-2 ASSLAIDTQY
- TRBV7-6 ASSLNGGNNQPQH
TRBD1 TRBV7-9 ASSLAAGGYTEAF
- TRBV27 ASSFLKETQY
TRBD2 TRBV7-2 ASSLSGGEAYNEQF
- TRBV29-1 SADTGLNTEAF